The 9 T cell receptor beta chains below were found in one sample sequenced in a study of cytomegalovirus exposure and HLA in healthy donors. Use of 60 Vbeta and 13 Jbeta primers characterized the PCR. Assay: immunoSEQ multiplex PCR; the TCRdb copy retains only in-frame clones and omits some. This repertoire includes 100,000 to 150,000 clones. The sequencing input was PBMCs. Source of these receptors: a man aged 35 to 55 in good health and CMV-seronegative.

In DNA form, the CDR3 reads TGTGCCAGCAGCCAATATGTTGGCGGGATCTACGAGCAGTACTTC. Residues: CASSQYVGGIYEQYF. V and J are TRBV4-2 and TRBJ2-5; D may be TRBD2 (6 bases). The J call may be mistaken, given a closer DNA end match to TRBJ2-7. The CDR3 length is 15 residues. CDR1 and CDR2 (germline): LGHNA, YNFKEQ.

V and J are TRBV5-1 and TRBJ1-2; 7 bases fit TRBD1. The J segment lost 4 bases and the V segment lost 4 bases, leaving 4 bases of the junction unmatched. The CDR3 contains 13 residues. Germline lookup yields CDR1 SGHRS and CDR2 YFSETQ. The CDR3 DNA follows: TGCGCCAGCAGCCGGGACAGTAGCTATGGCTACACCTTC. Its translation: CASSRDSSYGYTF.

This chain links TRBV6-5 with TRBJ1-2; tentative D call: TRBD1 (6 bases). This CDR3 has 15 amino acids. V was trimmed by 7 bases and J by 4 bases, leaving 19 bases between them. CDR1 and CDR2 (germline): MNHEY, SVGAGI. CDR3 sequence reads: CASTQGGGQAYGYTF. The DNA of the CDR3 is TGTGCCAGCACCCAAGGGGGAGGGCAGGCCTATGGCTACACCTTC.

V is TRBV27 and J is TRBJ2-3; D is possibly TRBD1 (6 bases). This CDR3 has 13 residues. Looked up from germline, CDR1 is MNHEY and CDR2 is SMNVEV (reference sequence). V was shortened by 8 bases and J by 6 bases, with 15 bases between the two germline ends. Here the CDR3 reads CASRPTGTDTQYF. The CDR3 DNA reads TGTGCCAGCCGACCTACAGGGACCGATACGCAGTATTTT.

The chain recombines TRBV7-2 with TRBJ2-7, with TRBD2 as a possible D gene (5 bases). The CDR3 runs to 14 residues. Looked up from germline, CDR1 is SGHTA and CDR2 is FQGNSA. Trimming removed 3 bases at V and 2 bases at J, with 11 bases between. CDR3 sequence: CASSFSGMTYEQYF. CDR3 nucleotides: TGTGCCAGCAGCTTCTCGGGGATGACCTACGAGCAGTACTTC.

For this clone: The junction differs from germline at one of its ends, possibly a read error. This rearrangement joins TRBV2 to TRBJ1-4; TRBD1 matches at 7 bases. Germline loops: CDR1 SNHLY, CDR2 FYNNEI. The CDR3 consists of 11 residues. The CDR3 nucleotides read TGTGCCAGCAGTATACAGGGGTTCTGGGTTTTT. It yields the protein CASSIQGFWVF.

The chain uses TRBV5-8 and TRBJ2-1; the match to TRBD1 covers 7 bases. The V and J ends lost 4 bases and 3 bases, in that order; junction bases with no gene match: 4. This CDR3 contains 14 residues. Germline assignment: CDR1 SGHTS and CDR2 YDEGEE. CDR3 in amino acids: CASSRDSNYNEQFF. The CDR3 DNA is TGTGCCAGCAGCCGGGACAGCAACTACAATGAGCAGTTCTTC. Full variable domain (remainder filled in from reference TRBV5-8 and TRBJ2-1): EAGVTQSPTHLIKTRGQQATLRCSPISGHTSVYWYQQALGLGLQFLLWYDEGEERNRGNFPPRFSGRQFPNYSSELNVNALELEDSALYLCASSRDSNYNEQFFGPGTRLTVL.

The chain carries TRBV7-2 and TRBJ2-1; 9 nucleotides agree with TRBD2. The CDR3 has 16 residues. CDR1 SGHTA and CDR2 FQGNSA come from the germline V gene. V lost 5 bases to trimming and J lost 9 bases; unmatched junction nucleotides: 14. CDR3 bases: TGTGCCAGCAGCCCAGGGGGATTAGCGGGAGTAGCTGAGCAGTTCTTC. Translated: CASSPGGLAGVAEQFF.

The chain joins TRBV9 to TRBJ2-1, with TRBD2 matching over 8 bases. The CDR3 extends over 12 amino acids. Germline V gene sequence: CDR1 SGDLS, CDR2 YYNGEE. V lost 2 bases, J lost 9 bases, and 1 base stayed unmatched. The CDR3: CASSVLAGEQFF. CDR3 DNA: TGTGCCAGCAGCGTTCTAGCGGGTGAGCAGTTCTTC. Complete variable domain (other parts from reference TRBV9 and TRBJ2-1): DSGVTQTPKHLITATGQRVTLRCSPRSGDLSVYWYQQSLDQGLQFLIQYYNGEERAKGNILERFSAQQFPDLHSELNLSSLELGDSALYFCASSVLAGEQFFGPGTRLTVL.